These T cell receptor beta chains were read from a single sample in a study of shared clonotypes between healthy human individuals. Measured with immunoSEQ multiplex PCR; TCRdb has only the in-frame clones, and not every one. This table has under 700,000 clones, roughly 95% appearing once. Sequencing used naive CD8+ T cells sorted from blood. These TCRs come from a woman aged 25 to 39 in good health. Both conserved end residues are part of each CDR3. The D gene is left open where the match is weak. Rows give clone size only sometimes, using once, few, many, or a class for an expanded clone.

DNA: TGTGCCAGCAGTTTGGGCAGAAACCACTACGAGCAGTACTTC
CDR3: CASSLGRNHYEQYF
D: -
V: TRBV27
length: 14
size: -
J: TRBJ2-7

DNA: TGTGCCAGCAGCTTGGGGACAGGGAGGGAGACCCAGTACTTC
CDR3: CASSLGTGRETQYF
D: TRBD1
V: TRBV11-2
length: 14
size: -
J: TRBJ2-5

DNA: TGTGCCAGCACCCTGGGGTGGGAGGGCAATCAGCCCCAGCATTTT
CDR3: CASTLGWEGNQPQHF
D: -
V: TRBV2
length: 15
size: -
J: TRBJ1-5

DNA: TGTGCCAGCAGCTCGGGACCGCTAACCTACGAGCAGTACTTC
CDR3: CASSSGPLTYEQYF
D: -
V: TRBV7-6
length: 14
size: -
J: TRBJ2-7

DNA: TGCGCCAGCAGCCAAGGGCCAGCGGGAGGTTACGAGCAGTACTTC
CDR3: CASSQGPAGGYEQYF
D: TRBD2
V: TRBV4-1
length: 15
size: -
J: TRBJ2-7

DNA: TGTGCCAGCAGCCCATTAGCGGGGAGCTCCTACGAGCAGTACTTC
CDR3: CASSPLAGSSYEQYF
D: TRBD2
V: TRBV7-9
length: 15
size: -
J: TRBJ2-7

DNA: TGTGCCAGTAGATCCAAGGGCAAAAACATTCAGTACTTC
CDR3: CASRSKGKNIQYF
D: -
V: TRBV19
length: 13
size: -
J: TRBJ2-4

DNA: TGTGCCTGGAGTTTCAGCGGCAATGAGCAGTTCTTC
CDR3: CAWSFSGNEQFF
D: -
V: TRBV30
length: 12
size: -
J: TRBJ2-1

DNA: TGTGCCAGCAGCGCGGGACACATACCGTACGAGCAGTACTTC
CDR3: CASSAGHIPYEQYF
D: -
V: TRBV7-9
length: 14
size: -
J: TRBJ2-7

DNA: TGTGCCAGCAGGTCCGATGGGAGCGCGGAGACCCAGTACTTC
CDR3: CASRSDGSAETQYF
D: -
V: TRBV11-2
length: 14
size: -
J: TRBJ2-5

DNA: TGTGCCACGACCTGGGAGGGCCAATGGAATGAGCAGTTCTTC
CDR3: CATTWEGQWNEQFF
D: TRBD2
V: TRBV7-9
length: 14
size: -
J: TRBJ2-1

DNA: TGTGCCAGCAGCTTCGGGGGGACTGAAGCTTTCTTT
CDR3: CASSFGGTEAFF
D: -
V: TRBV5-4
length: 12
size: few
J: TRBJ1-1

DNA: TGTGCCAGCAGTTTAGGGGGGACAGGATTAGAGCAGTACTTC
CDR3: CASSLGGTGLEQYF
D: TRBD1
V: TRBV27
length: 14
size: once
J: TRBJ2-7

DNA: TGTGCCAGCAGTTTAACATCTAGCTTCGATGAGCAGTTCTTC
CDR3: CASSLTSSFDEQFF
D: -
V: TRBV27
length: 14
size: -
J: TRBJ2-1

DNA: TGCGCCAGCAGCAGAAGCTTAGCGGGCGGGGAGGAAGAGACCCAGTACTTC
CDR3: CASSRSLAGGEEETQYF
D: TRBD2
V: TRBV5-1
length: 17
size: -
J: TRBJ2-5

DNA: TGTGCCAGCAGCACTCAAACTAGCGGGAGCGCAGATACGCAGTATTTT
CDR3: CASSTQTSGSADTQYF
D: TRBD2
V: TRBV9
length: 16
size: -
J: TRBJ2-3

DNA: TGCATCCTGGTAGAGGGCTACGAGCAGTACTTC
CDR3: CILVEGYEQYF
D: -
V: TRBV20-1
length: 11
size: few
J: TRBJ2-7

DNA: TGTGCCAGTAGTATAGCGGGAGGTATCCAAGAGACTCAGTACTTC
CDR3: CASSIAGGIQETQYF
D: TRBD2
V: TRBV19
length: 15
size: -
J: TRBJ2-5

DNA: TGTGCCAGCAGTTTCGCGGGAGGGCCGAATGAGCAGTTCTTC
CDR3: CASSFAGGPNEQFF
D: TRBD2
V: TRBV27
length: 14
size: -
J: TRBJ2-1

DNA: TGTGCCAGCAGGGGACAGGGGGCGGGCACTGAAGCTTTCTTT
CDR3: CASRGQGAGTEAFF
D: TRBD1
V: TRBV6-1
length: 14
size: once
J: TRBJ1-1

DNA: TGTGCCAGCAGCTTGGGACAGGGGGCCTACTACGAGCAGTACTTC
CDR3: CASSLGQGAYYEQYF
D: TRBD1
V: TRBV11-1
length: 15
size: -
J: TRBJ2-7

DNA: TGTGCCAGCAGCTTAGGTCAAGGGGCTTGGGAGCAGTACTTC
CDR3: CASSLGQGAWEQYF
D: -
V: TRBV13
length: 14
size: -
J: TRBJ2-7

DNA: TGTGCCAGCAGTTACACCCGGGACCAAAACATTCAGTACTTC
CDR3: CASSYTRDQNIQYF
D: -
V: TRBV6-5
length: 14
size: once
J: TRBJ2-4

DNA: TGTGCCAGTAGTGTCCACTGGCGGGAGGGCCACTACGAGCAGTACTTC
CDR3: CASSVHWREGHYEQYF
D: TRBD2
V: TRBV19
length: 16
size: few
J: TRBJ2-7

DNA: TGTGCCAGCAGTTACGGGGGAAGCTACGAGCAGTACTTC
CDR3: CASSYGGSYEQYF
D: -
V: TRBV6-5
length: 13
size: -
J: TRBJ2-7

DNA: TGTGCCAGCAGTTTATTAGGCGGGGGACAGGGGGCTTACGAGCAGTACTTC
CDR3: CASSLLGGGQGAYEQYF
D: TRBD1
V: TRBV27
length: 17
size: -
J: TRBJ2-7

DNA: TGTGCCACCAGATTGATGGACCGCCAAACAACTGGAAACACCATATATTTT
CDR3: CATRLMDRQTTGNTIYF
D: -
V: TRBV2
length: 17
size: -
J: TRBJ1-3

DNA: TGTGCCTACGACATGGCGGGGTGGGAGACTAGTTGGGCAGATACGCAGTATTTT
CDR3: CAYDMAGWETSWADTQYF
D: -
V: TRBV30
length: 18
size: -
J: TRBJ2-3

DNA: TGCAGCGTTGTCGTGGGCGAAGCTTTCTTT
CDR3: CSVVVGEAFF
D: -
V: TRBV29-1
length: 10
size: -
J: TRBJ1-1

DNA: TGTGCCAGCAGCGTACAGACAGGGTCCCCCTACAATGAGCAGTTCTTC
CDR3: CASSVQTGSPYNEQFF
D: TRBD1
V: TRBV13
length: 16
size: -
J: TRBJ2-1

DNA: TGCGCCAGCAGCCATAGTTGGGAGGATGAAAAACTGTTTTTT
CDR3: CASSHSWEDEKLFF
D: -
V: TRBV4-1
length: 14
size: -
J: TRBJ1-4